The text below deals with one TCR beta chain. This record belongs to a study of blood T cell repertoires in COVID-19. Looking at the study overall: Collection of acute and convalescent COVID-19 samples took place in the United States, Italy and Spain.

In the original analysis: Cell counts per sample came from amplifying reference gene primers. Data came from immunoSEQ multiplex PCR; TCRdb stores just in-frame clones and leaves some out. The V and J calls and the clone size are those of that table, but D and trimming were determined from the DNA. The sample holds around 190,000 clones; 83% are singletons and the top ten take 1.5% to 1.7%. This CDR3 has 15 residues. Germline CDR1 and CDR2: WNHNN and SYGVQD (reference sequence). Trimming removed 1 base at V and 0 bases at J, with 9 bases between. This chain connects TRBV10-1 to TRBJ1-1; no firm D call. Sequenced: peripheral blood. The receptor was isolated from a human donor in a cohort sampled during active COVID-19. The CDR3 region has the DNA TGCGCCAGCAGTGAGTTCGAGGGAGTGAACACTGAAGCTTTCTTT. It specifies CASSEFEGVNTEAFF.